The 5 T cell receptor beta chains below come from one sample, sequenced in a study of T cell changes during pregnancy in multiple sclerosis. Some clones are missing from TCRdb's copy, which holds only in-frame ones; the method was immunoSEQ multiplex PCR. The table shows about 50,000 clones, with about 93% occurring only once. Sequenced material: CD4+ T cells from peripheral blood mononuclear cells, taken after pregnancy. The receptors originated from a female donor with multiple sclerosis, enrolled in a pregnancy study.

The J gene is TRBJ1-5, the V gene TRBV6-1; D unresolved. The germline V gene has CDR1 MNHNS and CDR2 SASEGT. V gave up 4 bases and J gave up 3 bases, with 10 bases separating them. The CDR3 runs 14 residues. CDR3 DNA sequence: TGTGCCAGCAGTGTAGGCGGATACAATCAGCCCCAGCATTTT. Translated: CASSVGGYNQPQHF.

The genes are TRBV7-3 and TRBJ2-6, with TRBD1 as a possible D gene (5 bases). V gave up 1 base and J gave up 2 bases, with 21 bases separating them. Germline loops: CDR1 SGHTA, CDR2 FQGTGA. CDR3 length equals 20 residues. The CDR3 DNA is TGTGCCAGCAGCTTAAACCCCACCTTAGGGGAAGGGGCTGGGGCCAACGTCCTGACTTTC. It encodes CASSLNPTLGEGAGANVLTF. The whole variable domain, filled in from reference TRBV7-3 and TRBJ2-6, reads GAGVSQTPSNKVTEKGKYVELRCDPISGHTALYWYRQSLGQGPEFLIYFQGTGAADDSGLPNDRFFAVRPEGSVSTLKIQRTERGDSAVYLCASSLNPTLGEGAGANVLTFGAGSRLTVL.

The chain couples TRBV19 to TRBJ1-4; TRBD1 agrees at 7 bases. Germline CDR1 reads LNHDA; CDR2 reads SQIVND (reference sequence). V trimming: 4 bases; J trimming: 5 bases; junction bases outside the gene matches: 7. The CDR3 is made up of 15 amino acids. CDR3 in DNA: TGTGCCAGTAGTACCCCGACAGGGATGAATGAAAAACTGTTTTTT. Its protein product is CASSTPTGMNEKLFF. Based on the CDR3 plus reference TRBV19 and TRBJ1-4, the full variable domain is DGGITQSPKYLFRKEGQNVTLSCEQNLNHDAMYWYRQDPGQGLRLIYYSQIVNDFQKGDIAEGYSVSREKKESFPLTVTSAQKNPTAFYLCASSTPTGMNEKLFFGSGTQLSVL.

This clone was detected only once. The CDR3 DNA reads TGTGCCATCAGGCCCCGTGCTAGCGGGACCACAGATACGCAGTATTTT. The encoded protein is CAIRPRASGTTDTQYF. The V and J genes are TRBV10-3 and TRBJ2-3; 9 nucleotides line up with TRBD2. Germline V gene lookup returns CDR1 ENHRY and CDR2 SYGVKD. This CDR3 region has 16 residues. Trimming removed 6 bases from V and 2 bases from J; junction bases left unmatched: 9.

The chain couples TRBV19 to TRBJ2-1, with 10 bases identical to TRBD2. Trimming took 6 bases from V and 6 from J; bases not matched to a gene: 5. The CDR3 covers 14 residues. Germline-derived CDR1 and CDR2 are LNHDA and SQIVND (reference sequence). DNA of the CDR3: TGTGCCAGTAGGCGAGCTAGCGGGAGCAATGAGCAGTTCTTC. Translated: CASRRASGSNEQFF. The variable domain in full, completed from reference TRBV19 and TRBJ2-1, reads DGGITQSPKYLFRKEGQNVTLSCEQNLNHDAMYWYRQDPGQGLRLIYYSQIVNDFQKGDIAEGYSVSREKKESFPLTVTSAQKNPTAFYLCASRRASGSNEQFFGPGTRLTVL.